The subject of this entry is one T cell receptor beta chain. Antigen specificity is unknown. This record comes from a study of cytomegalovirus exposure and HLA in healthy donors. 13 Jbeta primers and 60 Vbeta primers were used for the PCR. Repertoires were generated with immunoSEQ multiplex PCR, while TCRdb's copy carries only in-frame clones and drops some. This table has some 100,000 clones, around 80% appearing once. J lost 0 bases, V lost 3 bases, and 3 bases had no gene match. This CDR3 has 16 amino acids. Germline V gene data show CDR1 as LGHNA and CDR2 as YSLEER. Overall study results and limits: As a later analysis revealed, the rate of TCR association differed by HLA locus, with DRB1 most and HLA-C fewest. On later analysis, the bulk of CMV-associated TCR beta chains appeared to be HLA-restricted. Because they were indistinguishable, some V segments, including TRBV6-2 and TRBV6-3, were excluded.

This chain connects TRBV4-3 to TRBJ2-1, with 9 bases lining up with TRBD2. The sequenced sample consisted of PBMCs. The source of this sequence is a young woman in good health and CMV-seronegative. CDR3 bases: TGCGCCAGCAGCCATCTAGCGGGAATCTCCTACAATGAGCAGTTCTTC. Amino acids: CASSHLAGISYNEQFF.